This T cell receptor beta chain derives from a study of blood T cells in healthy people across ages. Peripheral blood samples of roughly 10 milliliters were drawn from each donor. Isolated per sample were at least 6 million PBMCs. The CDR3 spans 12 residues. Per the germline V gene, CDR1 is SQVTM and CDR2 is ANQGSEA. The ends were cut back, 7 bases at V and 1 base at J, with 9 bases in the middle. A sample-barcoded 5' primer and a J-beta primer mix were used in a second PCR of roughly 7 to 12 cycles. All samples gave at least 2.5 million CDR3-containing paired-end reads. MiXCR, applied by TCRdb to the 5' RACE reads, yields one record per CDR3 protein. This table holds hundreds of thousands of distinct CDR3 sequences, about 24% found once. This sample was shared with a second study, whose subject was T cells of mothers and their children.

The chain is built from TRBV29-1 and TRBJ2-3; D is ambiguous. The sample comprised blood. The receptor's source is a boy younger than 18 in good health. As DNA, the CDR3 is TGCAGCGCGGAGCTGGGCACAGATACGCAGTATTTT. This encodes CSAELGTDTQYF.